This T cell receptor beta chain originates from a study of T-cell memory formation after mild COVID-19. The wider study: Most TCR clusters belonged to a single donor.

Germline V gives CDR1 MNHNY, CDR2 SVGAGI (reference sequence). The CDR3 is 18 residues long. The V and J ends lost 0 bases and 4 bases respectively, with 19 bases between them. Study conclusions and caveats: Whether second-wave clones peaking at day 37 were SARS-CoV-2 specific went unconfirmed. Memory from before infection featured some responding clones, which suggests cross-reactive memory joined.

From 5'RACE with constant-segment primers came TCR alpha and TCR beta cDNA libraries that carried sample barcodes and UMIs. TCRdb passed the 5' RACE reads through MiXCR, listing each CDR3 protein once. Of approximately 60,000 distinct CDR3 sequences listed, around 9.5% are singletons. This clonotype was seen only a few times. What it binds is unknown. The chain joins TRBV6-6 to TRBJ2-1; TRBD1 might be the D (6 bases). Sequenced input: PBMCs or a T cell subset sorted from them (not recorded which). This receptor was obtained from a young man who had mild COVID-19 (a few samples of this study predate the infection). Cell type and time point are not known. As DNA, the CDR3 is TGTGCCAGCAGTTACTCGATCCAGTTGGACAGCCCGTACAATGAGCAGTTCTTC. Its protein product is CASSYSIQLDSPYNEQFF.